The rows below give T cell receptor beta chains drawn from one sample of a study of cytomegalovirus exposure and HLA in healthy donors. Only in-frame clones appear in the TCRdb table, and some are missing; sequencing was by immunoSEQ multiplex PCR. This sample has about 160,000 clones; 70% to 90% occur once, and the top ten carry around 6.7%. The sequenced sample was PBMCs. These receptors all come from a woman aged 25-40 years in good health and CMV-seropositive. CDR3s include the opening cysteine and the closing phenylalanine or tryptophan. Not every row has a clone size; where given, it reads once, few, many or a size class.

J gene,V gene,clone size,CDR3 protein
TRBJ2-6,TRBV6-4,few,CASSITGSGANVLTF
TRBJ1-6,TRBV7-2,few,CASFNPGNSPLHF
TRBJ2-5,TRBV7-6,few,CASSLGLTQYF
TRBJ2-1,TRBV28,-,CASSLTSGGYNEQFF
TRBJ2-5,TRBV11-2,-,CASSLGPGGRQETQYF
TRBJ2-1,TRBV7-2,-,CASRRAGLYNEQFF
TRBJ2-2,TRBV9,-,CASSVTDRDYTGELFF
TRBJ1-1,TRBV4-3,-,CASSLRRRRGQNTEAFF
TRBJ2-4,TRBV6-5,-,CASSYSRAKNIQYF
TRBJ1-1,TRBV11-2,-,CASSLVGSGGTEAFF
TRBJ2-3,TRBV5-4,-,CASSLGLAGDQSTDTQYF
TRBJ1-6,TRBV7-9,-,CSSSSIAGRYNSPLHF
TRBJ2-7,TRBV5-4,-,CASSRPRTSGDSYEQYF
TRBJ2-1,TRBV7-3,-,CASSLSGRYNEQFF
TRBJ1-1,TRBV6-6,many,CASNLIGRGTEAFF
TRBJ2-7,TRBV10-3,-,CAISDRGHQYF
TRBJ2-1,TRBV29-1,-,CSVEDPVLAGGYNEQFF
TRBJ1-2,TRBV6-6,-,CASSGTTGYTF
TRBJ2-2,TRBV5-5,-,CASSLGLAGGRNTGELFF
TRBJ2-7,TRBV7-2,-,CASSSTGLSYEQYF
TRBJ2-7,TRBV7-2,-,CASSPFRGDEQYF
TRBJ1-6,TRBV7-9,-,CASSLVQGSGAYNSPLHF
TRBJ1-1,TRBV5-1,-,CASSLTGGNTEAFF
TRBJ1-4,TRBV7-2,few,CASSFTGGGGKLFF
TRBJ1-2,TRBV10-3,-,CAISGVQAAHNYGYTF
TRBJ2-2,TRBV5-1,once,CASSLAPLTGELFF
TRBJ1-5,TRBV5-5,-,CASSLSSGGWQPQHF
TRBJ2-2,TRBV10-3,-,CAISEQTSPAGELFF
TRBJ1-1,TRBV2,-,CASRKTREAFF
TRBJ2-3,TRBV27,-,CASSLGLAGVDTQYF
TRBJ1-5,TRBV30,-,CAWTPGSNQPQHF
TRBJ1-2,TRBV5-1,-,CASSLDRFYGYTF
TRBJ2-5,TRBV27,-,CASISGGDQETQYF
TRBJ2-2,TRBV5-6,-,CASRGPGVRTGELFF
TRBJ1-2,TRBV6-5,-,CASKETAANYGYTF
TRBJ2-5,TRBV7-2,-,CASSPQGRGGQETQYF
TRBJ1-1,TRBV19,-,CASRSWGTGPMNTEAFF
TRBJ1-2,TRBV7-2,-,CASSPYWTGGHGYTF
TRBJ2-7,TRBV28,-,CASTNSYEQYF
TRBJ1-2,TRBV13,-,CASSRVGGYGYTF
TRBJ2-7,TRBV14,-,CASSQDLGRSYEQYF
TRBJ1-3,TRBV19,-,CASSVIGNTIYF
TRBJ2-7,TRBV6-5,-,CASSPPGTGAYEQYF